Listed below are T cell receptor beta chains from one sample, sequenced in a study of T cells in localized non-small cell lung cancer. Profiling relied on immunoSEQ multiplex PCR, and the TCRdb table lists in-frame clones only, not all of them. The table records tens of thousands of clones, 84% of them present only once. The starting material was peripheral blood, obtained before any cancer treatment. All receptors derive from a female donor of 60 years or more with stage I lung adenocarcinoma. Both conserved end residues are part of each CDR3. D genes are given only for firm matches. Expanded clones get a size class; other rows say once, few or many, or leave the size out.

clone_size: .; j_call: TRBJ1-2; d_call: .; v_call: TRBV5-6; cdr3_aa: CASSLESHQNNYGYTF; cdr3_nt: TGTGCCAGCAGCTTGGAGAGTCACCAAAATAACTATGGCTACACCTTC
clone_size: .; j_call: TRBJ2-7; d_call: .; v_call: TRBV5-4; cdr3_aa: CASSLGAQGQYF; cdr3_nt: TGTGCCAGCAGCTTGGGAGCCCAGGGGCAGTACTTC
clone_size: once; j_call: TRBJ2-1; d_call: TRBD1; v_call: TRBV9; cdr3_aa: CASSGIQGSYNEQFF; cdr3_nt: TGTGCCAGCAGTGGGATACAGGGGTCCTACAATGAGCAGTTCTTC
clone_size: .; j_call: TRBJ2-2; d_call: .; v_call: TRBV19; cdr3_aa: CASSPQNTGELFF; cdr3_nt: TGTGCCAGTAGTCCCCAGAACACCGGGGAGCTGTTTTTT
clone_size: .; j_call: TRBJ2-5; d_call: TRBD2; v_call: TRBV7-2; cdr3_aa: CASSWGLAGTFQETQYF; cdr3_nt: TGTGCCAGCAGCTGGGGACTAGCGGGAACATTCCAAGAGACCCAGTACTTC
clone_size: .; j_call: TRBJ1-1; d_call: .; v_call: TRBV9; cdr3_aa: CASSTAGLKNTEAFF; cdr3_nt: TGTGCCAGCAGCACAGCGGGCCTGAAGAACACTGAAGCTTTCTTT
clone_size: .; j_call: TRBJ2-5; d_call: .; v_call: TRBV19; cdr3_aa: CATKRKGGETQYF; cdr3_nt: TGTGCCACTAAAAGGAAGGGTGGGGAGACCCAGTACTTC
clone_size: .; j_call: TRBJ2-5; d_call: .; v_call: TRBV7-9; cdr3_aa: CASSLVASGEGGETQYF; cdr3_nt: TGTGCCAGCAGCTTAGTGGCATCCGGGGAAGGTGGAGAGACCCAGTACTTC
clone_size: .; j_call: TRBJ2-3; d_call: .; v_call: TRBV11-3; cdr3_aa: CASSLDGGQIDTQYF; cdr3_nt: TGTGCCAGCAGCTTAGACGGGGGGCAAATAGATACGCAGTATTTT
clone_size: once; j_call: TRBJ2-7; d_call: TRBD1; v_call: TRBV7-9; cdr3_aa: CASSTGQGYEQYF; cdr3_nt: TGTGCCAGCAGCACGGGACAGGGGTACGAGCAGTACTTC